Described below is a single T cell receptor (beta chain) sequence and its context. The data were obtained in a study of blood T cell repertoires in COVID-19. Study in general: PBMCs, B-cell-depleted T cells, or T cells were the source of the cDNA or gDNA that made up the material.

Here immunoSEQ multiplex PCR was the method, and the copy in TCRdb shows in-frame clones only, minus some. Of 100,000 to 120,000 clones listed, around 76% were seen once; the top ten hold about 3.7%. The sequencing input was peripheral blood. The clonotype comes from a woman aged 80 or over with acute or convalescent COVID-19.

The CDR3 protein is CASSNRATNEKLFF. The CDR3 DNA follows: TGTGCCAGCAGTAACAGGGCAACTAATGAAAAACTGTTTTTT. The V call is TRBV7-9, the J call TRBJ1-4, with a tentative D call TRBD1 (6 bases). CDR3 length equals 14 residues. Trimming took 6 bases from V and 0 from J, leaving 8 bases between them. Germline CDR1 reads SEHNR; CDR2 reads FQNEAQ (reference sequence).